Shown below are 5 T cell receptor beta chains from a single sample sequenced in a study of T-cell memory formation after mild COVID-19. Using its own MiXCR run on the 5' RACE reads, TCRdb lists one record per CDR3 protein. Counted here are some 320,000 distinct CDR3 sequences, more than 15% occurring once; the ten biggest clones make up 20% to 25%. The sample consisted of PBMCs or a T cell subset sorted from them (not recorded which). The receptors were sampled from a man between 18 and 35 years old who had mild COVID-19 (a few samples of this study predate the infection). Cell type and time point are not known.

In this sample, this clonotype turned up many times. This chain uses TRBV12-3 or TRBV12-4 with TRBJ1-6, with D unclear. Trimming left V 2 bases short and J 9 bases short, with 14 bases between. This CDR3 has 15 amino acids. This chain's CDR3 is CASSLRPGLSSPLHF. The CDR3 nucleotides are TGTGCCAGCAGTTTACGGCCGGGATTGAGTTCACCCCTCCACTTT.

In this sample, this clonotype turned up many times. J is TRBJ1-3 and V is TRBV7-2; 7 bases are shared with TRBD1. This CDR3 contains 15 residues. Germline CDR1 is SGHTA and CDR2 is FQGNSA. J was trimmed by 3 bases and V by 3 bases; bases with no gene match: 5. The CDR3 sequence is CASSFTGDFGNTIYF. CDR3 DNA sequence: TGTGCCAGCAGCTTTACAGGGGACTTTGGAAACACCATATATTTT.

The V call is TRBV27, the J call TRBJ2-7; 7 nucleotides align to TRBD2. Losses at the gene ends were 6 bases for V and 4 bases for J; bases not matched to a gene: 12. Germline V gene sequence: CDR1 MNHEY, CDR2 SMNVEV (reference sequence). The CDR3 extends over 15 amino acids. The CDR3: CASSPGGSGVYEQYV. The CDR3 bases are TGTGCCAGCAGCCCCGGGGGGAGCGGGGTATACGAGCAGTACGTC.

This clonotype was observed a few times. V is TRBV7-6 and J is TRBJ2-1; TRBD1 or TRBD2 may be the D gene (6 bases each). Trimming removed 5 bases from V and 4 bases from J, with 15 bases in between. This CDR3 region has 15 residues. Germline V gene data show CDR1 as SGHVS and CDR2 as FNYEAQ. Here the CDR3 reads CASSPGGTQYNEQFF. The DNA of the CDR3 is TGTGCCAGCAGCCCCGGCGGGACACAGTACAATGAGCAGTTCTTC.

The table lists this clonotype with many counts. One end of the junction is discordant with germline, which a read error may explain. The gene calls are TRBV5-1 and TRBJ2-1; either TRBD1 or TRBD2 may fit D (5 bases each). The CDR3 contains 15 residues. Per the germline V gene, CDR1 is SGHRS and CDR2 is YFSETQ. The DNA for the CDR3 is TGTGCCAGCAGCCTCGGGACCGGCTCCTACAATGAGCAGTTCTTC. Its translation: CASSLGTGSYNEQFF.